The following is a T cell receptor (beta chain) sequence with its context. This clone's antigen is unknown. Base qualities were left out, and no much larger clone turns up one base away. This record comes from a study of cytomegalovirus exposure and HLA in healthy donors (dated by TCRdb to between 2016 and 2019). With respect to the entire study: According to a later analysis, the approximately 120 validation repertoires were produced on the same platform as the 600 to 850 repertoires of the first cohort. The study aimed to test whether cataloging public T cell receptors could reveal signatures of past pathogen exposure. Besides the first cohort of some 670 subjects, a separate validation cohort made up of over 95 different subjects was used. High-throughput TCR immunosequencing, statistical association of individual TCRs with disease status, and machine learning were combined to predict cytomegalovirus infection status.

General conclusions and limits of the study: The classifier was reported to diagnose cytomegalovirus status with high specificity and sensitivity in both the original and validation cohorts. It was suggested by the authors that the approach could potentially be generalized to other disease states and immunological phenotypes. The study gave a list of more than 150 TCR beta chains associated with cytomegalovirus. In a later analysis, TCRs clustered in the first cohort were found to also tend to co-occur in the 100 to 150 validation repertoires, with 94% of cluster scores above 0. While some public TCRs were present in many individuals, most TCR sequences turned up only very rarely across donors. A later analysis had no HLA typing for the validation cohort, so co-occurrence there was scored across all 130 or so repertoires. In vitro tests confirmed that a few of the cytomegalovirus-associated TCR beta chains recognize cytomegalovirus antigens.

Libraries were built with the immunoSEQ multiplex PCR assay. The source study handled its data this way. A statistical classification framework was built for diagnosing cytomegalovirus status from the catalog of TCR beta chain sequences. The source is immuneACCESS, and TCRdb retained only in-frame sequences with V and J called. Part of the clones is not carried over; for the studies checked, unresolved V genes explain less than half of this, and the remainder is unexplained. V and J calls plus clone size are reproduced from that table; the DNA served to infer D and trimming. This sample is represented by 60,000 to 65,000 clones; roughly 95% of them were singletons. Of the sample, around 5.5% is held by the ten largest clones. The donors were included in the validation cohort of approximately 120 subjects, a group kept apart from the roughly 670-subject first cohort. The TCR originated in a woman under 30 in good health and CMV-seropositive. What was sequenced was PBMCs.

The CDR3 region reads CASSLDLSSYEQYF. The nucleotide sequence reads TGTGCCAGCAGCTTAGATCTTAGCAGCTACGAGCAGTACTTC. Recombination linked TRBV7-6 to TRBJ2-7, with the D segment identity uncertain. The junction shows trimming of 1 base on V and 3 bases on J, plus 10 bases between the germline ends. The CDR3 runs 14 residues from the cysteine to the phenylalanine. CDR3 DNA only is kept here, 42 bases in frame from base 1. CDR1 SGHVS and CDR2 FNYEAQ were looked up in the germline V gene.